This passage covers 4 T cell receptor beta chains from one sample sequenced in a study of T cell repertoires in cytomegalovirus infection. A single record per CDR3 protein comes from TCRdb applying MiXCR to the reads. The sample records roughly 800,000 distinct CDR3 sequences, approximately 32% being singletons. Their antigen targets remain unknown. The sequences come from cultured CD8+ T cells from PBMCs, collected from culture after CMV antigen stimulation. The receptors here all came from a human donor in good health (CMV status not recorded). Some clones in this sample may be carry-over from other donors' samples.

This clonotype was found a few times. CDR3 protein: CASKGLWEQFF. The CDR3 DNA reads TGTGCCAGCAAGGGGCTATGGGAGCAGTTCTTC. The chain combines TRBV27 with TRBJ2-1; D is perhaps TRBD1 (5 bases). The length of the CDR3 is 11 residues. V was shortened by 7 bases and J by 10 bases, with 11 bases between the two germline ends. Germline lookup yields CDR1 MNHEY and CDR2 SMNVEV (reference sequence).

The genes are TRBV4-1 and TRBJ2-3; 7 nucleotides agree with TRBD2. The V segment lost 1 base and the J segment 6 bases; nucleotides outside the gene matches: 10. Germline V lookup: CDR1 MGHRA, CDR2 YSYEKL. The CDR3 loop spans 16 amino acids. The CDR3 bases are TGCGCCAGCAGCCAAGTAACGGGGGGATTGGTTGATACGCAGTATTTT. Translation gives CASSQVTGGLVDTQYF.

About this clonotype itself: This CDR3 is missing its conserved last phenylalanine or tryptophan, likely due to a read error. The chain carries TRBV27 and TRBJ2-1; D assignment may be TRBD1 or TRBD2 (5 bases each). CDR1 and CDR2 from the germline V gene are MNHEY and SMNVEV (reference sequence). The CDR3 has 15 amino acids. The V gene lost 3 bases and the J gene lost 4 bases, with 13 bases spanning the gap. CDR3 residues: CASSLSRGQYNEQFC. The DNA for the CDR3 is TGTGCCAGCAGTTTGTCCCGGGGCCAATACAATGAGCAGTTCTGC.

There are a few counts of this clonotype. The chain couples TRBV27 to TRBJ2-7; D is possibly TRBD2 (7 bases). Between the trimmed V and J ends, which lost 6 bases and 5 bases, there was a span of 20 bases. The CDR3 totals 15 residues. CDR1 and CDR2 (germline): MNHEY, SMNVEV (reference sequence). The CDR3 is CASSPPGGGGDEQYF. As DNA, the CDR3 is TGTGCCAGCAGCCCACCGGGGGGAGGGGGTGACGAGCAGTACTTC.